Listed below are T cell receptor beta chains from one sample, sequenced in a study of technical replicates of blood from a handful of donors. Sequenced by immunoSEQ multiplex PCR; TCRdb stores in-frame clones only, minus some. The table lists 85,000 to 100,000 clones, about 90% of them singletons. The sequencing sample was made of T cells isolated from PBMCs. All receptors derive from a human donor in good health. Each CDR3 is given without its conserved first and last residue. A clone size is listed for some rows: how often the clone was seen (once, few, many), or a class if it is expanded.

CDR3aa: SARSHDTQY
v_gene: TRBV20-1
abundance: -
j_gene: TRBJ2-3

CDR3aa: ASSFPQGDTQY
v_gene: TRBV5-1
abundance: -
j_gene: TRBJ2-3

CDR3aa: ASSRDTTPTYEQY
v_gene: TRBV6-5
abundance: -
j_gene: TRBJ2-7

CDR3aa: ASSPSDRVAYGYT
v_gene: TRBV18
abundance: -
j_gene: TRBJ1-2

CDR3aa: ASSQALTSGRPDEQF
v_gene: TRBV4-1
abundance: -
j_gene: TRBJ2-1

CDR3aa: ASTPNAQGGEKLF
v_gene: TRBV7-9
abundance: -
j_gene: TRBJ1-4

CDR3aa: ASSDPGQFGEQY
v_gene: TRBV5-4
abundance: -
j_gene: TRBJ2-7

CDR3aa: ASSPGRDQPQH
v_gene: TRBV18
abundance: -
j_gene: TRBJ1-5

CDR3aa: ASSLRRDRGTGNTIY
v_gene: TRBV28
abundance: -
j_gene: TRBJ1-3

CDR3aa: ASSPPHRDGVFNQPQH
v_gene: TRBV7-9
abundance: -
j_gene: TRBJ1-5

CDR3aa: SVVWAGLIQETQY
v_gene: TRBV29-1
abundance: -
j_gene: TRBJ2-5

CDR3aa: ASSYESGGQETQY
v_gene: TRBV6-5
abundance: -
j_gene: TRBJ2-5

CDR3aa: ASSEADSKEGTQY
v_gene: TRBV9
abundance: -
j_gene: TRBJ2-5

CDR3aa: ATSARDRGTNTEAF
v_gene: TRBV15
abundance: -
j_gene: TRBJ1-1

CDR3aa: ASSLQASGGYEQY
v_gene: TRBV28
abundance: -
j_gene: TRBJ2-7

CDR3aa: ASSRTSGSYEQY
v_gene: TRBV28
abundance: -
j_gene: TRBJ2-7

CDR3aa: ASRLSNGYGYT
v_gene: TRBV6-1
abundance: -
j_gene: TRBJ1-2

CDR3aa: ASRRDSYNSPLH
v_gene: TRBV19
abundance: -
j_gene: TRBJ1-6

CDR3aa: ASSPTRNEKLF
v_gene: TRBV18
abundance: -
j_gene: TRBJ1-4

CDR3aa: ASRQTTSYEQY
v_gene: TRBV6-5
abundance: -
j_gene: TRBJ2-7

CDR3aa: ASRRYNQPQH
v_gene: TRBV15
abundance: -
j_gene: TRBJ1-5

CDR3aa: SVLPQGVYEQY
v_gene: TRBV29-1
abundance: few
j_gene: TRBJ2-7

CDR3aa: ASSDPPGLAGGTGEQF
v_gene: TRBV6-4
abundance: -
j_gene: TRBJ2-1

CDR3aa: ASSASEDQPQH
v_gene: TRBV7-9
abundance: -
j_gene: TRBJ1-5

CDR3aa: ASIRQGAGTEAF
v_gene: TRBV6-1
abundance: -
j_gene: TRBJ1-1

CDR3aa: ASSPGTSGDNEQF
v_gene: TRBV7-3
abundance: -
j_gene: TRBJ2-1

CDR3aa: ASSYTGATSTDTQY
v_gene: TRBV6-5
abundance: -
j_gene: TRBJ2-3

CDR3aa: ASSPWGQGDEETQY
v_gene: TRBV5-4
abundance: -
j_gene: TRBJ2-5

CDR3aa: ASSSLPPRGGYT
v_gene: TRBV5-5
abundance: -
j_gene: TRBJ1-2

CDR3aa: AWSVRGPIYYGYT
v_gene: TRBV30
abundance: once
j_gene: TRBJ1-2

CDR3aa: ARRTGTGDQPQH
v_gene: TRBV5-3
abundance: -
j_gene: TRBJ1-5

CDR3aa: SVTRTSGLLETQY
v_gene: TRBV29-1
abundance: -
j_gene: TRBJ2-5

CDR3aa: ASSLSITGRDGYT
v_gene: TRBV27
abundance: -
j_gene: TRBJ1-2

CDR3aa: ASSQVGRDSNQPQH
v_gene: TRBV4-1
abundance: -
j_gene: TRBJ1-5

CDR3aa: ASSPPDIGRPPGGYT
v_gene: TRBV18
abundance: -
j_gene: TRBJ1-2

CDR3aa: ASSASPRAF
v_gene: TRBV6-1
abundance: few
j_gene: TRBJ1-1

CDR3aa: ASSDGTGDSYEQY
v_gene: TRBV10-1
abundance: -
j_gene: TRBJ2-7

CDR3aa: ASSIQGGADYGYT
v_gene: TRBV19
abundance: -
j_gene: TRBJ1-2

CDR3aa: ASSTETGGTEAF
v_gene: TRBV19
abundance: -
j_gene: TRBJ1-1

CDR3aa: ASSLTVAYEQY
v_gene: TRBV7-8
abundance: -
j_gene: TRBJ2-7

CDR3aa: ASSLFAGAGNTEAF
v_gene: TRBV7-9
abundance: -
j_gene: TRBJ1-1

CDR3aa: ASSLTGVTHEQY
v_gene: TRBV27
abundance: -
j_gene: TRBJ2-7

CDR3aa: ASSLDFAQSQETQY
v_gene: TRBV11-3
abundance: -
j_gene: TRBJ2-5

CDR3aa: ASSWIRGSYYNEQF
v_gene: TRBV7-9
abundance: -
j_gene: TRBJ2-1

CDR3aa: ASSQERGRDYGYT
v_gene: TRBV4-2
abundance: -
j_gene: TRBJ1-2

CDR3aa: ASSPVQGEVEQY
v_gene: TRBV18
abundance: -
j_gene: TRBJ2-7

CDR3aa: ASSLGGEGHQPQH
v_gene: TRBV5-1
abundance: -
j_gene: TRBJ1-5

CDR3aa: ASSFQGSTGELF
v_gene: TRBV27
abundance: once
j_gene: TRBJ2-2

CDR3aa: ATKWRAEETQY
v_gene: TRBV15
abundance: -
j_gene: TRBJ2-5

CDR3aa: ASGILRTGSVRIGIGDGYT
v_gene: TRBV10-2
abundance: -
j_gene: TRBJ1-2

CDR3aa: ASIHRGNQPQH
v_gene: TRBV6-1
abundance: -
j_gene: TRBJ1-5

CDR3aa: ASSSWGLAGEGNEQF
v_gene: TRBV5-1
abundance: once
j_gene: TRBJ2-1

CDR3aa: ASSFDRRVSYEQY
v_gene: TRBV7-2
abundance: -
j_gene: TRBJ2-7